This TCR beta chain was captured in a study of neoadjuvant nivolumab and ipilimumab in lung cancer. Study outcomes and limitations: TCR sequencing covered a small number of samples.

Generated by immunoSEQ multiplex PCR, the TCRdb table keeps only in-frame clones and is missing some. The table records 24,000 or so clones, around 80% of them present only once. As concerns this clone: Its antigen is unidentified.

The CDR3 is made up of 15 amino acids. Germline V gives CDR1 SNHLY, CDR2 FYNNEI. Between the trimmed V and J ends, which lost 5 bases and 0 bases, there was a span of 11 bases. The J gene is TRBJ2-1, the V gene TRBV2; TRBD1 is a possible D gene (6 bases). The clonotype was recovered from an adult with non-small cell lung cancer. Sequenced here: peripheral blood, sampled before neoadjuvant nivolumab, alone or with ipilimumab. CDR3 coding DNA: TGTGCCAGCAGTCTCCGGACAGACTCCTACAATGAGCAGTTCTTC. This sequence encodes CASSLRTDSYNEQFF. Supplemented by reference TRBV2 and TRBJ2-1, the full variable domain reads EPEVTQTPSHQVTQMGQEVILRCVPISNHLYFYWYRQILGQKVEFLVSFYNNEISEKSEIFDDQFSVERPDGSNFTLKIRSTKLEDSAMYFCASSLRTDSYNEQFFGPGTRLTVL.